This TCR beta chain was captured in a study of blood T cell repertoires in COVID-19. In the study overall: COVID-19 samples from acute and convalescent phases originated in the United States, Italy and Spain. PBMCs, B-cell-depleted T cells, or T cells were the source of the cDNA or gDNA that made up the material.

In this sample, this clone turned up a few times. This CDR3 has 13 residues. With 5 bases removed from V and 11 bases from J, the gap between germline ends came to 17 bases. Per the germline V gene, CDR1 is SGHAT and CDR2 is FQNNGV. Per the original methods: Amplification with reference gene primers provided the estimates of nucleated cell counts. The protocol was immunoSEQ multiplex PCR, while the TCRdb copy is restricted to in-frame clones and leaves out a portion. V and J calls and clone size are those listed in that table; D and trimming were worked out from the DNA. The sample lists about 80,000 clones; approximately 78% were seen once.

The V gene is TRBV11-2, the J gene TRBJ2-3, with TRBD1 as a possible D gene (6 bases). The source material was peripheral blood. This receptor was obtained from a woman between 70 and 85 years old with acute or convalescent COVID-19. CDR3: CASSKSRDTVQYF. The CDR3 nucleotides are TGTGCCAGCAGCAAAAGCCGGGACACTGTGCAGTATTTT.